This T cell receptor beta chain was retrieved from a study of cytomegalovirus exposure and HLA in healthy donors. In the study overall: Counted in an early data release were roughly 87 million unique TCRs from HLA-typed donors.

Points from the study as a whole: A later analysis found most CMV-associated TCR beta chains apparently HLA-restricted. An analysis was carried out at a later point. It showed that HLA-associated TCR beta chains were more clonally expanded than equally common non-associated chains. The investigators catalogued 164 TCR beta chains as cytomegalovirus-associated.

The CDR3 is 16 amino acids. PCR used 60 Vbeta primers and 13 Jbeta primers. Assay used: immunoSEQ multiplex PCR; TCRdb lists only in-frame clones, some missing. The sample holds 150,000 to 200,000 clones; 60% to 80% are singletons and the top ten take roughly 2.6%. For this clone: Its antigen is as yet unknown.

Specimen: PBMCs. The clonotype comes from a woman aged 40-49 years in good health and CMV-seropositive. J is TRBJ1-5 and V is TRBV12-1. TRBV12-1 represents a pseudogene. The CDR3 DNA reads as TGTGCCAGCAGTCACCGCTCGCGGGCGCCTAATCAGCCCCAGCATTTT. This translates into CASSHRSRAPNQPQHF.